Listed here are 20 T cell receptor beta chains from one sample, sequenced in a study of cytomegalovirus exposure and HLA in healthy donors. Vbeta (60) and Jbeta (13) primers were used in the PCR. Only in-frame clones appear in the TCRdb table, and some are missing; sequencing was by immunoSEQ multiplex PCR. The sample records 200,000 or so clones, under 70% being singletons. The sample taken for sequencing was PBMCs. The receptors shown here come from a man between 40 and 49 years old in good health and CMV-seropositive.

This chain connects TRBV7-9 to TRBJ2-7; TRBD2 is a possible D gene (5 bases). Per the germline V gene, CDR1 is SEHNR and CDR2 is FQNEAQ (reference sequence). V lost 7 bases and J lost 3, with 10 bases in between. The CDR3 loop spans 12 amino acids. The CDR3 sequence is CASTPEGYEQYF. As DNA, the CDR3 is TGTGCCAGCACCCCAGAGGGCTACGAGCAGTACTTC.

The V and J genes are TRBV7-2 and TRBJ2-2, with D possibly being TRBD1 (6 bases). Trimming left V 3 bases short and J 6 bases short, with 14 bases between. This CDR3 has 15 amino acids. Germline assignment: CDR1 SGHTA and CDR2 FQGNSA. The CDR3 nucleotides are TGTGCCAGCAGCTTTTCTGGCAGGGGAGCCGGGGAGCTGTTTTTT. Translating gives CASSFSGRGAGELFF.

The chain couples TRBV6-5 to TRBJ2-7, with D uncertain. This CDR3 is 15 amino acids long. Trimming left V 6 bases short and J 0 bases short, with 15 bases between. Germline V gives CDR1 MNHEY, CDR2 SVGAGI. CDR3 sequence reads: CASSPRVSSSYEQYF. CDR3 DNA sequence: TGTGCCAGCAGCCCTCGGGTCTCGAGCTCCTACGAGCAGTACTTC.

This chain joins TRBV5-1 and TRBJ1-2; 7 bases line up with TRBD1. Trimming removed 2 bases from V and 5 bases from J; junction bases left unmatched: 9. Germline V gene data show CDR1 as SGHRS and CDR2 as YFSETQ. This CDR3 has 15 amino acids. CDR3 sequence: CASSFQQGIGYGYTF. CDR3 nucleotide sequence: TGCGCCAGCAGCTTCCAACAGGGGATTGGGTATGGCTACACCTTC.

CDR3 region: CASSSRDRGSYEQYF. The DNA for the CDR3 is TGCGCCAGCAGCTCCCGGGACAGGGGCTCCTACGAGCAGTACTTC. The chain combines TRBV5-1 with TRBJ2-7, with 10 nucleotides matching TRBD1. This CDR3 spans 15 amino acids. The germline CDR1 and CDR2 sequences are SGHRS and YFSETQ. Trimming cost V 3 bases and J 0 bases; bases outside gene matches: 3.

This clone has more than one count but fewer than ten. The chain has TRBV6-5 and TRBJ2-1; D not resolved. Germline values: CDR1 MNHEY, CDR2 SVGAGI. The CDR3 loop spans 15 amino acids. V dropped 6 bases and J dropped 0 bases, with 12 bases sitting between them. CDR3 nucleotide sequence: TGTGCCAGCAGGCGCGGAGCAAGCTCCTACAATGAGCAGTTCTTC. It codes for CASRRGASSYNEQFF.

This clone was counted between two and nine times. The V gene is TRBV4-2, the J gene TRBJ2-6, with D unclear. The CDR3 contains 16 residues. Germline CDR1 and CDR2: LGHNA and YNFKEQ. Trimming removed 0 bases at V and 1 base at J, with 7 bases between. The CDR3 nucleotides are TGTGCCAGCAGCCAAGATCATGTGTCTGGGGCCAACGTCCTGACTTTC. Translating gives CASSQDHVSGANVLTF.

This chain links TRBV5-1 with TRBJ2-1; the D is unclear. With 0 bases removed from V and 8 bases from J, the gap between germline ends came to 15 bases. This CDR3 has 15 amino acids. Per germline, CDR1 SGHRS and CDR2 YFSETQ. CDR3: CASSLEPGQGYEQFF. DNA of the CDR3: TGCGCCAGCAGCTTGGAACCAGGTCAAGGATATGAGCAGTTCTTC.

The J gene is TRBJ2-1, the V gene TRBV2; D not certain. Germline V CDR1 and CDR2: SNHLY, FYNNEI. V lost 5 bases, J lost 2 bases, and 10 bases lay in between. This CDR3 region has 14 residues. The CDR3 protein is CASSQRSPYNEQFF. DNA for the CDR3: TGTGCCAGCAGTCAGAGGTCCCCCTACAATGAGCAGTTCTTC.

The chain recombines TRBV4-3 with TRBJ2-5; possibly TRBD2 for D (5 bases). Germline CDR1 is LGHNA and CDR2 is YSLEER. CDR3 length: 13 amino acids. V lost 3 bases to trimming and J lost 5 bases, with 10 bases between them. The CDR3 is CASSHGLRETQYF. CDR3 bases: TGCGCCAGCAGCCACGGACTCCGGGAGACCCAGTACTTC.

This chain uses TRBV11-1 with TRBJ2-3; D uncertain. The CDR3 has 12 residues. From germline, CDR1 is SGHAT and CDR2 FQDESV (reference sequence). Trimming removed 6 bases at V and 8 bases at J, with 12 bases between. The CDR3 DNA follows: TGTGCCAGCAGTCAGAGCCCGGGTACGCAGTATTTT. It yields the protein CASSQSPGTQYF.

J is TRBJ2-7 and V is TRBV11-2, with D possibly matching TRBD2 (5 bases). The length of the CDR3 is 18 residues. Germline assignment: CDR1 SGHAT and CDR2 FQNNGV. V shed 3 bases and J shed 3 bases, with 24 bases lying between them. This CDR3 is CASSFVYTFSQGSYEQYF. CDR3 sequence (DNA): TGTGCCAGCAGCTTTGTATATACTTTCAGTCAAGGGAGCTACGAGCAGTACTTC.

The chain joins TRBV11-1 to TRBJ2-1, with D possibly being TRBD1 (6 bases). Germline CDR1 and CDR2: SGHAT and FQDESV (reference sequence). The CDR3 length is 13 residues. Trimming pared 2 bases from V and 6 bases from J, leaving 8 bases between. As DNA, the CDR3 is TGTGCCAGCAGCTTAACCAGGGGCAATGAGCAGTTCTTC. Amino acids: CASSLTRGNEQFF. The full variable domain, with the rest looked up from reference TRBV11-1 and TRBJ2-1, is EAEVAQSPRYKITEKSQAVAFWCDPISGHATLYWYRQILGQGPELLVQFQDESVVDDSQLPKDRFSAERLKGVDSTLKIQPAELGDSAMYLCASSLTRGNEQFFGPGTRLTVL.

The chain recombines TRBV5-1 with TRBJ1-1; TRBD1 agrees at 10 bases. This CDR3 spans 15 amino acids. V lost 4 bases and J lost 3; bases outside the gene matches: 6. Germline V gene data show CDR1 as SGHRS and CDR2 as YFSETQ. The DNA for the CDR3 is TGCGCCAGCAGCCTACTCGGACAGGGGGACACTGAAGCTTTCTTT. Translation gives CASSLLGQGDTEAFF.

The chain recombines TRBV6-1 with TRBJ1-1; D gene unclear. This CDR3 contains 12 residues. CDR1 MNHNS and CDR2 SASEGT come from the germline V gene. Deletions cut 5 bases from V and 4 bases from J, with 8 bases between. The CDR3 reads CASSFSSTEAFF. CDR3 DNA sequence: TGTGCCAGCAGTTTCTCCAGCACTGAAGCTTTCTTT.

The chain employs TRBV14 and TRBJ2-5, with 9 bases identical to TRBD1. The CDR3 sequence is 19 residues long. From germline, CDR1 is SGHDN and CDR2 FVKESK. The J segment lost 5 bases and the V segment lost 1 base, leaving 17 bases of the junction unmatched. CDR3 coding DNA: TGTGCCAGCAGCCAAGGTTGGCATTCGGCAGGACAGGGGAGGGAGACCCAGTACTTC. It yields the protein CASSQGWHSAGQGRETQYF.

The chain has TRBV6-5 and TRBJ2-7; tentative D call: TRBD1 (5 bases). The germline CDR1 and CDR2 sequences are MNHEY and SVGAGI. The CDR3 extends over 14 amino acids. V lost 5 bases and J lost 4, with 15 bases in between. The CDR3 protein is CASSPDTTRYEQYF. The CDR3, as DNA: TGTGCCAGCAGTCCGGACACAACCAGATACGAGCAGTACTTC.

The V call is TRBV27, the J call TRBJ1-1, with TRBD1 matching over 8 bases. Germline V gene lookup returns CDR1 MNHEY and CDR2 SMNVEV (reference sequence). This CDR3 is 17 amino acids long. V shed 5 bases, J shed 3 bases, and the junction held 14 bases outside the gene matches. CDR3 in amino acids: CASSHLPRGQVDTEAFF. In DNA form, the CDR3 reads TGTGCCAGCAGTCATCTACCCAGGGGGCAGGTCGACACTGAAGCTTTCTTT.

The CDR3 DNA sequence: TGTGCCAGCAGTTTATGGGGCGGGGGCTACACCTTC. It yields the protein CASSLWGGGYTF. The chain joins TRBV28 to TRBJ1-2; D unresolved. Germline V gives CDR1 MDHEN, CDR2 SYDVKM. The CDR3 contains 12 residues. Trimming took 0 bases from V and 8 from J, leaving 7 bases between them.

The chain is built from TRBV15 and TRBJ1-5; D gene uncertain. The CDR3 has 15 amino acids. The V and J ends lost 0 bases and 1 base respectively, with 7 bases between them. CDR1 is LNHNV, CDR2 YYDKDF, per germline (reference sequence). The CDR3 loop reads CATSRDGQSNQPQHF. CDR3 nucleotide sequence: TGTGCCACCAGCAGAGATGGGCAGAGCAATCAGCCCCAGCATTTT.